This T cell receptor beta chain was recovered during a study of blood T cell repertoires in COVID-19 (dated by TCRdb to the early 2020s). Background on the whole study: Samples from collaborators originated in the United States, Italy and Spain and spanned both the acute and convalescent phases of COVID-19. The material from the prospective study consisted of cDNA or gDNA derived from T cells, B-cell-depleted T cells, or PBMCs. The dataset comprised deeply sampled blood TCRbeta repertoires from subjects exposed to, actively infected with, or recovered from COVID-19. A freely available public database, intended as a resource for researchers studying the immune response to SARS-CoV-2, is where the repertoires were released. The samples were drawn from two sources: the first 160 participants of the ongoing ImmuneRACE study, and 1,000 to 1,500 subjects contributed by 6 global collaborators. Nearly every sample came with metadata listing a de-identified subject ID, COVID-19 status, age in years and sex. HLA class I and class II types, where available, came from metadata supplied by the sample provider rather than from assay-based typing.

TCRbeta CDR3 regions were amplified from genomic DNA by means of the immunoSEQ Assay, a bias-controlled multiplex PCR. Regarding the original processing steps: The number of nucleated cells in each sample was estimated from the amplification of reference gene primers within the assay. Sequence reads were collapsed and filtered to measure the absolute abundance of every unique TCRbeta CDR3 rearrangement. For each sample, productive Simpson clonality was calculated as the square root of Simpson's diversity index over productive rearrangements. The immuneACCESS repertoire file appears here via TCRdb, limited to in-frame rearrangements. These files lack a portion of the clones; in checked studies, under half of the deficit traces to unresolved V genes, and the cause of the others is not known. Clonal size and the V and J genes are those of that table, whereas D and trimming came from the DNA. This sample holds about 150,000 clones; about nine tenths were observed only once. The leading ten clones occupy 2% to 3% of the sample.

Whole blood was collected in K2EDTA tubes by collaborating institutions according to the institutions' own protocols. For TCRbeta analysis, collaborators shipped samples in one of three forms: frozen whole blood, isolated PBMCs, or DNA extracted from either of those sample types. As for this clone: The antigen it recognizes is unknown. Per-base qualities were not stored, and no clone one base away is much larger.

The research as a whole found: How much clinical and demographic metadata was included differed by source and by participant, and the metadata was provided uncurated.

From the germline V gene (reference sequence), CDR1 is LNHDA and CDR2 is SQIVND. The CDR3 starts with the cysteine, ends with the phenylalanine, and has 14 residues. Just CDR3 DNA is preserved here, 42 bases in frame from base 1. Germline trimming: 7 bases from V, 2 bases from J; junction bases outside gene matches: 7. This chain joins TRBV19 to TRBJ2-7; TRBD1 fits 8 bases in the junction. The sequence came from a woman between 65 and 79 years old with acute or convalescent COVID-19. Sequenced: peripheral blood. Here the CDR3 is given as CASTPGQAPYEQYF. The base sequence is TGTGCCAGTACCCCGGGACAGGCGCCCTACGAGCAGTACTTC.